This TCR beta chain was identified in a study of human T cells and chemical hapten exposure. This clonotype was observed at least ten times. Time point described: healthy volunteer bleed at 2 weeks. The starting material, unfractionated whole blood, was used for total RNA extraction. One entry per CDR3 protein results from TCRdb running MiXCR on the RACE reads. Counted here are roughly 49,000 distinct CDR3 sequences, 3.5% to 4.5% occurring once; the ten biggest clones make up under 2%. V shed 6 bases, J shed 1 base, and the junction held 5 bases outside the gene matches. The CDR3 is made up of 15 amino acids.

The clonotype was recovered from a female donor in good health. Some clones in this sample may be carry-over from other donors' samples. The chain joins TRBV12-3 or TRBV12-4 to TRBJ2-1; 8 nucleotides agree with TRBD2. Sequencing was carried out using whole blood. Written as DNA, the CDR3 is TGTGCCAGCAGCTTGAGCGGGGGTTCCTACAATGAGCAGTTCTTC. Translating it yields CASSLSGGSYNEQFF.